This entry lists 9 T cell receptor beta chains sequenced from one sample in a study of siplizumab effects on memory and regulatory T cells. Here immunoSEQ multiplex PCR was the method, and the copy in TCRdb shows in-frame clones only, minus some. The data hold 90,000 to 140,000 clones, with about 92% observed a single time. Sequenced input: CD4+ T cells sorted from blood. These receptors came from a human donor in good health.

For the CDR3, the DNA is TGTGCCAGCAGTACTGGACGGGTAGTAGGCATTCAGTACTTC. Amino acids: CASSTGRVVGIQYF. The chain recombines TRBV2 with TRBJ2-4, with unresolved D. CDR1 SNHLY and CDR2 FYNNEI come from the germline V gene. Trimming removed 5 bases at V and 9 bases at J, with 17 bases between. CDR3 size: 14 residues.

This chain links TRBV15 with TRBJ2-3; perhaps TRBD2 as D (5 bases). V lost 9 bases and J 0 bases, leaving 13 bases between the germline ends. The CDR3 loop spans 14 amino acids. CDR1 is LNHNV, CDR2 YYDKDF, per germline (reference sequence). The CDR3 DNA reads TGTGCCACTGCCCGGGGTCATAGCACAGATACGCAGTATTTT. Its translation is CATARGHSTDTQYF.

J is TRBJ2-7 and V is TRBV21-1; the table's D call, TRBD2, has no DNA check behind it. TRBV21-1 is marked as a pseudogene. The CDR3 spans 12 residues. The CDR3 DNA is TGTGCCAGCAGCAACCCTATGTACGAGCAGTACTTC. Residues: CASSNPMYEQYF.

The chain couples TRBV5-4 to TRBJ1-1, with unresolved D. Germline V gene sequence: CDR1 SGHNT, CDR2 YYREEE (reference sequence). This CDR3 contains 13 residues. Trimming removed 0 bases from V and 3 bases from J, with 6 bases in between. The chain's CDR3 is CASSLVPHTEAFF. Here the CDR3 DNA reads TGTGCCAGCAGCTTGGTTCCCCACACTGAAGCTTTCTTT.

V and J are TRBV5-6 and TRBJ2-7, with D tentatively TRBD1 (7 bases). The germline V and J ends were trimmed by 4 bases and 6 bases, with 17 bases remaining between them. The germline CDR1 and CDR2 sequences are SGHDT and YYEEEE. This CDR3 is built from 14 residues. CDR3: CASSIKTGRGEQYF. CDR3 sequence (DNA): TGTGCCAGCAGCATAAAGACAGGGCGGGGCGAGCAGTACTTC.

The chain combines TRBV10-2 with TRBJ2-7, with unresolved D. With 8 bases removed from V and 5 bases from J, the gap between germline ends came to 7 bases. CDR1 is WSHSY and CDR2 is SAAADI in the germline V gene. This CDR3 contains 10 residues. CDR3: CASAYDEQYF. The DNA for the CDR3 is TGCGCCAGCGCTTATGACGAGCAGTACTTC.

The V gene is TRBV7-3, the J gene TRBJ2-3; 13 nucleotides align to TRBD2. CDR1 is SGHTA and CDR2 is FQGTGA in the germline V gene. The V and J ends lost 8 bases and 5 bases, in that order; junction bases with no gene match: 7. This CDR3 has 15 amino acids. The CDR3 DNA reads TGTGCCAGCGCCCGGACTAGCGGGAGTGGAGATACGCAGTATTTT. This translates into CASARTSGSGDTQYF.

The CDR3: CASSGQGAAKNIQYF. As DNA, the CDR3 is TGTGCCAGCTCAGGACAGGGGGCAGCCAAAAACATTCAGTACTTC. The chain is built from TRBV18 and TRBJ2-4, with 11 positions matching TRBD1. The germline gives CDR1 KGHSH, CDR2 LQKENI. This CDR3 is built from 15 residues. V shed 5 bases and J 0 bases; nucleotides not matched to a gene: 0.

This chain connects TRBV6-1 to TRBJ1-6; D call uncertain. Germline CDR1 reads MNHNS; CDR2 reads SASEGT. Trimming took off 6 bases at V and 8 bases at J, with 8 bases between the two ends. The CDR3 extends over 12 amino acids. The CDR3 region is CASRIEYSPLHF. The CDR3 DNA follows: TGTGCCAGCAGGATAGAGTATTCACCCCTCCACTTT.